Listed below are T cell receptor beta chains from one sample, sequenced in a study of blood T cell repertoires in COVID-19. The repertoire was sequenced with immunoSEQ multiplex PCR; TCRdb's copy has only in-frame clones and lacks some. Found here are 180,000 or so clones, around 85% of them singletons; the top ten hold roughly 8.2%. What was sequenced was peripheral blood. All receptors derive from a woman in her sixties or seventies with acute or convalescent COVID-19. The CDR3 runs from the conserved cysteine through the conserved F or W. Each record gives: V gene, clone size, CDR3 length, J gene, D gene, CDR3 protein, CDR3 DNA. A D gene is named only where the DNA matches it firmly. Where a row states a size, it is once, few, many or the class of an expanded clone; other rows omit it.

v_call: TRBV19; clone_size: once; cdr3_length: 15; j_call: TRBJ1-4; d_call: -; cdr3_aa: CASSIQGTLNEKLFF; cdr3_nt: TGTGCCAGTAGTATACAGGGGACCCTTAATGAAAAACTGTTTTTT
v_call: TRBV12-5; clone_size: few; cdr3_length: 13; j_call: TRBJ2-1; d_call: -; cdr3_aa: CASGLESALEQFF; cdr3_nt: TGTGCTAGTGGTTTAGAAAGCGCACTTGAGCAGTTCTTC
v_call: TRBV5-1; clone_size: -; cdr3_length: 14; j_call: TRBJ1-1; d_call: -; cdr3_aa: CASSLQEVATEAFF; cdr3_nt: TGCGCCAGCAGCTTACAGGAAGTGGCCACTGAAGCTTTCTTT
v_call: TRBV6-1; clone_size: -; cdr3_length: 16; j_call: TRBJ1-4; d_call: -; cdr3_aa: CASSGGGGGRNEKLFF; cdr3_nt: TGTGCCAGCAGTGGAGGTGGCGGCGGCCGAAATGAAAAACTGTTTTTT
v_call: TRBV29-1; clone_size: -; cdr3_length: 15; j_call: TRBJ1-1; d_call: -; cdr3_aa: CSVYGQLLMNTEAFF; cdr3_nt: TGCAGCGTTTATGGACAGCTGCTCATGAACACTGAAGCTTTCTTT
v_call: TRBV6-1; clone_size: -; cdr3_length: 13; j_call: TRBJ1-5; d_call: -; cdr3_aa: CASSDRDNQPQHF; cdr3_nt: TGTGCCAGCAGTGACAGGGACAATCAGCCCCAGCATTTT
v_call: TRBV5-1; clone_size: -; cdr3_length: 16; j_call: TRBJ2-2; d_call: -; cdr3_aa: CASSPPGNAHTGELFF; cdr3_nt: TGCGCCAGCAGCCCGCCGGGGAACGCGCACACCGGGGAGCTGTTTTTT
v_call: TRBV11-2; clone_size: few; cdr3_length: 19; j_call: TRBJ2-1; d_call: TRBD2; cdr3_aa: CASSLVSLAGVGRNNEQFF; cdr3_nt: TGTGCCAGCAGCTTAGTTTCACTAGCGGGAGTCGGGCGCAACAATGAGCAGTTCTTC
v_call: TRBV3-1/TRBV3-2; clone_size: once; cdr3_length: 14; j_call: TRBJ2-2; d_call: -; cdr3_aa: CASSGSGYTGELFF; cdr3_nt: TGTGCCAGCAGCGGTAGCGGATACACCGGGGAGCTGTTTTTT
v_call: TRBV28; clone_size: -; cdr3_length: 16; j_call: TRBJ1-5; d_call: TRBD1; cdr3_aa: CASRDREENGNQPQHF; cdr3_nt: TGTGCCAGCAGGGACAGGGAGGAAAATGGCAATCAGCCCCAGCATTTT
v_call: TRBV5-5; clone_size: -; cdr3_length: 14; j_call: TRBJ1-4; d_call: -; cdr3_aa: CASSPGYRPEKLFF; cdr3_nt: TGTGCCAGCAGCCCTGGGTACAGGCCTGAAAAACTGTTTTTT
v_call: TRBV2; clone_size: -; cdr3_length: 15; j_call: TRBJ1-2; d_call: TRBD1; cdr3_aa: CASSEATGGRGGYTF; cdr3_nt: TGTGCCAGCAGTGAGGCAACAGGGGGTCGGGGTGGCTACACCTTC
v_call: TRBV7-9; clone_size: once; cdr3_length: 17; j_call: TRBJ2-1; d_call: TRBD2; cdr3_aa: CASSPPPWASGTMEQFF; cdr3_nt: TGTGCCAGCAGCCCACCACCTTGGGCTAGCGGGACCATGGAGCAGTTCTTC
v_call: TRBV14; clone_size: -; cdr3_length: 17; j_call: TRBJ2-1; d_call: -; cdr3_aa: CASSQGDRQQLGNEQFF; cdr3_nt: TGTGCCAGCAGCCAAGGAGACAGACAACAATTAGGCAATGAGCAGTTCTTC
v_call: TRBV6-5; clone_size: once; cdr3_length: 14; j_call: TRBJ1-5; d_call: -; cdr3_aa: CASSSGGRDQPQHF; cdr3_nt: TGTGCCAGCAGTTCCGGGGGGCGCGATCAGCCCCAGCATTTT
v_call: TRBV9; clone_size: -; cdr3_length: 15; j_call: TRBJ1-1; d_call: -; cdr3_aa: CASSVAGHEGAEAFF; cdr3_nt: TGTGCCAGCAGCGTAGCTGGACATGAGGGGGCTGAAGCTTTCTTT
v_call: TRBV11-2; clone_size: -; cdr3_length: 14; j_call: TRBJ2-1; d_call: -; cdr3_aa: CASSLVLKRGEQFF; cdr3_nt: TGTGCCAGCAGCTTAGTCCTCAAAAGGGGTGAGCAGTTCTTC
v_call: TRBV11-2; clone_size: -; cdr3_length: 13; j_call: TRBJ1-2; d_call: -; cdr3_aa: CASSLDRQEIPLF; cdr3_nt: TGTGCCAGCAGCTTAGATCGACAGGAGATCCCCCTATTC
v_call: TRBV18; clone_size: -; cdr3_length: 15; j_call: TRBJ2-5; d_call: TRBD1; cdr3_aa: CASYGKDRGRETQYF; cdr3_nt: TGTGCCAGCTACGGAAAGGACAGGGGGAGAGAGACCCAGTACTTC
v_call: TRBV18; clone_size: -; cdr3_length: 16; j_call: TRBJ2-1; d_call: TRBD2; cdr3_aa: CASSPLGLAGGNEQFF; cdr3_nt: TGTGCCAGCTCACCCCTGGGACTAGCGGGAGGGAATGAGCAGTTCTTC
v_call: TRBV7-3; clone_size: -; cdr3_length: 18; j_call: TRBJ2-1; d_call: TRBD2; cdr3_aa: CASSLRPPLAGGRNEQFF; cdr3_nt: TGTGCCAGCAGCTTAAGGCCCCCCCTGGCGGGAGGACGGAATGAGCAGTTCTTC
v_call: TRBV5-1; clone_size: -; cdr3_length: 11; j_call: TRBJ1-2; d_call: -; cdr3_aa: CASRTDYGYTF; cdr3_nt: TGCGCCAGCCGGACAGACTATGGCTACACCTTC
v_call: TRBV7-3; clone_size: -; cdr3_length: 13; j_call: TRBJ1-2; d_call: TRBD1; cdr3_aa: CASSLGTDYGYTF; cdr3_nt: TGTGCCAGCAGCTTGGGGACAGACTATGGCTACACCTTC
v_call: TRBV27; clone_size: -; cdr3_length: 18; j_call: TRBJ1-2; d_call: TRBD1; cdr3_aa: CASSLGGGQGASDYGYTF; cdr3_nt: TGTGCCAGCAGTTTAGGGGGGGGACAGGGGGCTTCCGACTATGGCTACACCTTC
v_call: TRBV15; clone_size: -; cdr3_length: 13; j_call: TRBJ2-5; d_call: TRBD1; cdr3_aa: CASTGGDQETQYF; cdr3_nt: TGTGCCAGTACAGGGGGTGACCAAGAGACCCAGTACTTC
v_call: TRBV6-5; clone_size: few; cdr3_length: 15; j_call: TRBJ2-7; d_call: TRBD1; cdr3_aa: CASRSPGQGSYEQYF; cdr3_nt: TGTGCCAGCAGATCACCGGGACAGGGCTCCTACGAGCAGTACTTC
v_call: TRBV6-1; clone_size: -; cdr3_length: 16; j_call: TRBJ1-6; d_call: TRBD1; cdr3_aa: CASSEVGQGLYSPLHF; cdr3_nt: TGTGCCAGCAGTGAAGTGGGACAGGGACTTTACTCACCCCTCCACTTT
v_call: TRBV24-1; clone_size: -; cdr3_length: 14; j_call: TRBJ2-3; d_call: TRBD2; cdr3_aa: CAALTSGRADTQYF; cdr3_nt: TGTGCCGCTTTGACTAGCGGGAGGGCAGATACGCAGTATTTT
v_call: TRBV6-6; clone_size: -; cdr3_length: 15; j_call: TRBJ1-2; d_call: -; cdr3_aa: CASSQQGGGDYGYTF; cdr3_nt: TGTGCCAGCAGTCAACAGGGTGGGGGGGACTATGGCTACACCTTC
v_call: TRBV7-7; clone_size: -; cdr3_length: 15; j_call: TRBJ1-1; d_call: TRBD1; cdr3_aa: CASRHDRERDTEAFF; cdr3_nt: TGTGCTAGCAGACACGACAGGGAGAGGGACACTGAAGCTTTCTTT
v_call: TRBV27; clone_size: -; cdr3_length: 17; j_call: TRBJ1-5; d_call: -; cdr3_aa: CASTSIRAQASNQPQHF; cdr3_nt: TGTGCCAGCACCTCGATCAGGGCTCAGGCTAGCAATCAGCCCCAGCATTTT
v_call: TRBV28; clone_size: -; cdr3_length: 16; j_call: TRBJ1-2; d_call: TRBD1; cdr3_aa: CASSPPGQGKIGGYTF; cdr3_nt: TGTGCCAGCAGCCCCCCGGGACAGGGGAAGATCGGTGGCTACACCTTC
v_call: TRBV7-9; clone_size: -; cdr3_length: 12; j_call: TRBJ2-5; d_call: -; cdr3_aa: CASSPTQETQYF; cdr3_nt: TGTGCCAGCAGCCCGACACAAGAGACCCAGTACTTC
v_call: TRBV7-9; clone_size: -; cdr3_length: 13; j_call: TRBJ1-1; d_call: -; cdr3_aa: CASNGQIFAEAFF; cdr3_nt: TGTGCCAGCAACGGACAGATCTTTGCTGAAGCTTTCTTT
v_call: TRBV6-5; clone_size: -; cdr3_length: 11; j_call: TRBJ1-5; d_call: TRBD1; cdr3_aa: CASRGQGSQHF; cdr3_nt: TGTGCCAGCAGAGGACAGGGGTCCCAGCATTTT
v_call: TRBV27; clone_size: -; cdr3_length: 16; j_call: TRBJ2-1; d_call: -; cdr3_aa: CASSPLPAARSPRQFF; cdr3_nt: TGTGCCAGCAGTCCTCTCCCGGCAGCGAGAAGTCCTCGGCAGTTCTTC
v_call: TRBV7-3; clone_size: -; cdr3_length: 15; j_call: TRBJ2-1; d_call: -; cdr3_aa: CASSRLAGGPNEQFF; cdr3_nt: TGTGCCAGCAGCCGCCTAGCCGGAGGTCCCAATGAGCAGTTCTTC
v_call: TRBV5-6; clone_size: -; cdr3_length: 15; j_call: TRBJ2-1; d_call: TRBD2; cdr3_aa: CASSLFAGGHNEQFF; cdr3_nt: TGTGCCAGCAGCTTGTTTGCGGGAGGGCACAATGAGCAGTTCTTC
v_call: TRBV5-5; clone_size: -; cdr3_length: 14; j_call: TRBJ2-7; d_call: -; cdr3_aa: CASSGVAPSYEQYF; cdr3_nt: TGTGCCAGCAGCGGGGTAGCGCCATCCTACGAGCAGTACTTC
v_call: TRBV29-1; clone_size: -; cdr3_length: 15; j_call: TRBJ1-2; d_call: TRBD1; cdr3_aa: CSVKDRLTLNYGYTF; cdr3_nt: TGCAGCGTCAAGGACAGGTTGACCCTAAACTATGGCTACACCTTC
v_call: TRBV27; clone_size: few; cdr3_length: 15; j_call: TRBJ1-6; d_call: TRBD1; cdr3_aa: CASTPEAGGWSPLHF; cdr3_nt: TGTGCCAGCACCCCTGAGGCAGGGGGCTGGTCACCCCTCCACTTT
v_call: TRBV25-1; clone_size: once; cdr3_length: 14; j_call: TRBJ2-5; d_call: -; cdr3_aa: CASTVSGGTETQYF; cdr3_nt: TGTGCCAGCACTGTTTCAGGAGGGACGGAGACCCAGTACTTC
v_call: TRBV28; clone_size: -; cdr3_length: 14; j_call: TRBJ1-3; d_call: -; cdr3_aa: CASTLAGGRNTIYF; cdr3_nt: TGTGCCAGCACCCTCGCGGGGGGAAGAAACACCATATATTTT
v_call: TRBV27; clone_size: -; cdr3_length: 15; j_call: TRBJ2-7; d_call: TRBD1; cdr3_aa: CASSLGTGGSGEQYF; cdr3_nt: TGTGCCAGCAGTCTAGGGACAGGGGGCTCGGGAGAGCAGTACTTC
v_call: TRBV19; clone_size: -; cdr3_length: 15; j_call: TRBJ2-7; d_call: TRBD2; cdr3_aa: CASSIPGTSFYEQYF; cdr3_nt: TGTGCCAGTAGTATCCCCGGGACTAGCTTCTACGAGCAGTACTTC
v_call: TRBV30; clone_size: -; cdr3_length: 15; j_call: TRBJ1-2; d_call: -; cdr3_aa: CAWSVQGLRSIGYTF; cdr3_nt: TGTGCCTGGAGTGTACAAGGTCTCCGGAGTATAGGCTACACCTTC
v_call: TRBV19; clone_size: -; cdr3_length: 13; j_call: TRBJ1-2; d_call: -; cdr3_aa: CASTRTVNYGYTF; cdr3_nt: TGTGCCAGTACCAGGACAGTCAACTATGGCTACACCTTC
v_call: TRBV10-3; clone_size: few; cdr3_length: 15; j_call: TRBJ2-7; d_call: -; cdr3_aa: CAILRWRESRYEQYF; cdr3_nt: TGTGCCATCCTAAGGTGGCGGGAAAGCAGGTACGAGCAGTACTTC
v_call: TRBV19; clone_size: once; cdr3_length: 15; j_call: TRBJ1-5; d_call: -; cdr3_aa: CASSTDSRTEQPQHF; cdr3_nt: TGTGCCAGTAGTACCGACAGTAGGACAGAGCAGCCCCAGCATTTT
v_call: TRBV9; clone_size: -; cdr3_length: 16; j_call: TRBJ2-3; d_call: TRBD1; cdr3_aa: CASSAAQGISTDTQYF; cdr3_nt: TGTGCCAGCAGCGCCGCACAGGGGATAAGCACAGATACGCAGTATTTT
v_call: TRBV28; clone_size: -; cdr3_length: 16; j_call: TRBJ2-1; d_call: TRBD2; cdr3_aa: CASKAAGGTGDNEQFF; cdr3_nt: TGTGCCAGCAAGGCTGCGGGAGGGACTGGGGACAATGAGCAGTTCTTC
v_call: TRBV29-1; clone_size: once; cdr3_length: 16; j_call: TRBJ2-1; d_call: TRBD2; cdr3_aa: CSVGGSQRSSYNEQFF; cdr3_nt: TGCAGCGTGGGAGGGAGTCAAAGGAGCTCCTACAATGAGCAGTTCTTC
v_call: TRBV5-3; clone_size: -; cdr3_length: 12; j_call: TRBJ2-1; d_call: -; cdr3_aa: CARSPPDNEQFF; cdr3_nt: TGTGCCAGAAGCCCCCCGGACAATGAGCAGTTCTTC